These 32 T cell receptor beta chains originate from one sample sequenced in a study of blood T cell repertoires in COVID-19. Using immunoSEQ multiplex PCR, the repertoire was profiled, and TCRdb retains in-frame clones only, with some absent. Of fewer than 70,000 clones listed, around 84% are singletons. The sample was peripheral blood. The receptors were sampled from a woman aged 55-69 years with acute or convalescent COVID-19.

CDR3 region: CASSLAGTGVHEQYF. The CDR3 nucleotides are TGTGCCAGCAGCTTGGCGGGGACAGGGGTCCACGAGCAGTACTTC. V gene TRBV5-4 combines with J gene TRBJ2-7; TRBD1 matches 10 bases. Germline CDR1 is SGHNT and CDR2 is YYREEE (reference sequence). After removal of 0 bases from V and 5 bases from J, the junction contained 5 bases not matched to a gene. CDR3 length: 15 amino acids.

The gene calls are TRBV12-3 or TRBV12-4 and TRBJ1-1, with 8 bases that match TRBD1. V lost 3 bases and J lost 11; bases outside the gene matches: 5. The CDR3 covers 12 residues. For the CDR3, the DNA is TGTGCCAGCAGTTTTAACAGGGGGGGTGCTTTCTTT. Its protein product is CASSFNRGGAFF.

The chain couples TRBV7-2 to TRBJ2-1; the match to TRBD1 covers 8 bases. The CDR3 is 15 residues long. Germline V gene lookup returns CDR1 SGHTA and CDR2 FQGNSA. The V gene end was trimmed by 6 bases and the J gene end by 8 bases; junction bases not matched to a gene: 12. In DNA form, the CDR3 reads TGTGCCAGCAGATGGGACAGGAACCCTCCGGATGAGCAGTTCTTC. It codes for CASRWDRNPPDEQFF.

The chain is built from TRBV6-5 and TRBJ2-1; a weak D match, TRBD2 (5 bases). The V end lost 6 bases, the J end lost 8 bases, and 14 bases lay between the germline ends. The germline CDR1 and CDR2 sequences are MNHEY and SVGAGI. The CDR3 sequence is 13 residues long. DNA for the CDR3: TGTGCCAGCAGCTCTCGGTTCGGGGATGAGCAGTTCTTC. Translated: CASSSRFGDEQFF.

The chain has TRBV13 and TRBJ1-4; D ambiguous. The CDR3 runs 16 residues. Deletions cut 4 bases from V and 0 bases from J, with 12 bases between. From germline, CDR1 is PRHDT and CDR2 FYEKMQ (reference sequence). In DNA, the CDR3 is TGTGCCAGCAGCTGGCGACACCTGGCAACTAATGAAAAACTGTTTTTT. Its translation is CASSWRHLATNEKLFF.

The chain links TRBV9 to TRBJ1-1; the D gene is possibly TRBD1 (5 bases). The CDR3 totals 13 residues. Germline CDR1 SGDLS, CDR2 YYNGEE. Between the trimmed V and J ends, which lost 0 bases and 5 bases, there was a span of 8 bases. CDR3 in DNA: TGTGCCAGCAGCGTAGGGGGCCGGACTGAAGCTTTCTTT. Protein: CASSVGGRTEAFF.

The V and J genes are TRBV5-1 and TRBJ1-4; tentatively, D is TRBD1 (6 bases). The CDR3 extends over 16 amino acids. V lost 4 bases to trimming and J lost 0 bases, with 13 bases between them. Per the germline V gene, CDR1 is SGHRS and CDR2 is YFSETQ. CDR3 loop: CASSIGQLSTNEKLFF. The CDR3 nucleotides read TGCGCCAGCAGCATCGGACAGCTCTCAACTAATGAAAAACTGTTTTTT.

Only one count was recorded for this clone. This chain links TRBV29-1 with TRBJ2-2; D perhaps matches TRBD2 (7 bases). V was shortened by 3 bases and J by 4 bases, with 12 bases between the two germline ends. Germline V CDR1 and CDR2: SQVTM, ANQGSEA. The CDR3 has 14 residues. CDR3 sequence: CSVDAGAVTGELFF. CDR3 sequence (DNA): TGCAGCGTTGACGCGGGGGCCGTCACCGGGGAGCTGTTTTTT.

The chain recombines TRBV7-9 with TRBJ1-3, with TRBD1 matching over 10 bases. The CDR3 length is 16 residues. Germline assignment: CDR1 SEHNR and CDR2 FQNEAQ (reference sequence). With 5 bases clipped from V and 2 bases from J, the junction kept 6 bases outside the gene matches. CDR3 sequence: CASSPSGQGAGNTIYF. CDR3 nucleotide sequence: TGTGCCAGCAGCCCCAGCGGACAGGGGGCTGGAAACACCATATATTTT. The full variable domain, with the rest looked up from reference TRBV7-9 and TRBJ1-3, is DTGVSQNPRHKITKRGQNVTFRCDPISEHNRLYWYRQTLGQGPEFLTYFQNEAQLEKSRLLSDRFSAERPKGSFSTLEIQRTEQGDSAMYLCASSPSGQGAGNTIYFGEGSWLTVV.

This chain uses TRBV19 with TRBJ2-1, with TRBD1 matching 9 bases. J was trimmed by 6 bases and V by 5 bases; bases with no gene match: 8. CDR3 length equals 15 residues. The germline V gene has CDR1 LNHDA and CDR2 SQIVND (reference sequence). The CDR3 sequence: CASSRTGDTVNEQFF. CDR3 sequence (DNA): TGTGCCAGTAGTCGGACAGGGGATACGGTCAATGAGCAGTTCTTC.

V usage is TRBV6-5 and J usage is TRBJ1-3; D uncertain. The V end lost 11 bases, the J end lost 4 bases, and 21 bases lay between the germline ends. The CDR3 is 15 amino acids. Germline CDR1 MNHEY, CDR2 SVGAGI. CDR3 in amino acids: CASESVGSKGNTIYF. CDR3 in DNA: TGTGCCTCCGAGTCTGTGGGCTCAAAAGGAAACACCATATATTTT.

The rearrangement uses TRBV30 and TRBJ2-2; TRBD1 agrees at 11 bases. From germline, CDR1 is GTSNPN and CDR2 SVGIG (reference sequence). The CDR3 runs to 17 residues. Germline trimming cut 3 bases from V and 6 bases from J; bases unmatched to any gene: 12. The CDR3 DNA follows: TGTGCCTGGAGCCCATGGACAGGGGGCGCGAGTGCCGGGGAGCTGTTTTTT. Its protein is CAWSPWTGGASAGELFF.

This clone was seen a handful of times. The CDR3 coding sequence is TGTGCCTGGAGTGTAGAGGGGGCTACTAATGAAAAACTGTTTTTT. Encoded protein: CAWSVEGATNEKLFF. The rearrangement links TRBV30 to TRBJ1-4, with 7 bases that match TRBD1. This CDR3 comprises 15 residues. Germline V gene data show CDR1 as GTSNPN and CDR2 as SVGIG (reference sequence). V lost 0 bases to trimming and J lost 2 bases; unmatched junction nucleotides: 3.

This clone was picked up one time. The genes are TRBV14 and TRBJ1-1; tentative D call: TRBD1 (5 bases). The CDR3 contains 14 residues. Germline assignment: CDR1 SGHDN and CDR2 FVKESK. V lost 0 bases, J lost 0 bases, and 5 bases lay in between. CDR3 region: CASSQDRVNTEAFF. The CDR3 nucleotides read TGTGCCAGCAGCCAAGACAGGGTGAACACTGAAGCTTTCTTT.

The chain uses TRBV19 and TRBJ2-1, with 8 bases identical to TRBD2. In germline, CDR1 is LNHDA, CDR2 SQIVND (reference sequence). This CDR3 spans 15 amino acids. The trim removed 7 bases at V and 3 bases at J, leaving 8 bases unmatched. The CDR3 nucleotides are TGTGCCAGTACCTTAGCGGGGCCGAACTACAATGAGCAGTTCTTC. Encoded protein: CASTLAGPNYNEQFF.

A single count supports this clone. The CDR3, as DNA: TGTGCCAGCAGCCCTAACAGATGGAACTATGGCTACACCTTC. Translated: CASSPNRWNYGYTF. The chain couples TRBV27 to TRBJ1-2; D is undetermined. Trimming took 6 bases from V and 2 from J, leaving 13 bases between them. The germline V gene has CDR1 MNHEY and CDR2 SMNVEV (reference sequence). The CDR3 has 14 residues.

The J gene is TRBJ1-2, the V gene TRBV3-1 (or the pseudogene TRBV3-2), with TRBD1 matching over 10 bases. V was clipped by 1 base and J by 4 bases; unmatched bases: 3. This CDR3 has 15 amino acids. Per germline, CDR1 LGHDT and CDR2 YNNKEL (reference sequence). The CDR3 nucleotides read TGTGCCAGCAGCCAAGGACAGGGGGCCGGCTATGGCTACACCTTC. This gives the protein CASSQGQGAGYGYTF.

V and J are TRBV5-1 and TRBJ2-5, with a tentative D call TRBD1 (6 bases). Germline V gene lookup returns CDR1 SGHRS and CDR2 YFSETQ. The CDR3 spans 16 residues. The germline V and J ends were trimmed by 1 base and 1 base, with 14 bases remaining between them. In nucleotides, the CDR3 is TGCGCCAGCAGCTTGAATCAGGGGTTTGGCCAAGAGACCCAGTACTTC. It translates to CASSLNQGFGQETQYF.

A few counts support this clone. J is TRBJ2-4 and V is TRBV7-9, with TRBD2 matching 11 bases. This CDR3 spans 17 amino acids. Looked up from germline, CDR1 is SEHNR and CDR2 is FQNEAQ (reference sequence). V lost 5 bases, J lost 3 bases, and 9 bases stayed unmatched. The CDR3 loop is CASSALAGGYVKNIQYF. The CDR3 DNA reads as TGTGCCAGCAGCGCTCTAGCGGGGGGTTATGTCAAAAACATTCAGTACTTC.

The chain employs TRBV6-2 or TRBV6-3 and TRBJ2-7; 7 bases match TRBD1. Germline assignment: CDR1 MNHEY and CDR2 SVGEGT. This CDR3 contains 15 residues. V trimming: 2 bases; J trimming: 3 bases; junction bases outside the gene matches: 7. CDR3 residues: CASSYKFRDSYEQYF. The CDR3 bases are TGTGCCAGCAGTTACAAATTCCGGGACAGCTACGAGCAGTACTTC.

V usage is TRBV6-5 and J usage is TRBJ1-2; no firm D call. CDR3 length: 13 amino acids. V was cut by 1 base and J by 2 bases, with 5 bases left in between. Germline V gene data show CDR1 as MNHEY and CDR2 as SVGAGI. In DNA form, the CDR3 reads TGTGCCAGCAGTTACTACAGAAACTATGGCTACACCTTC. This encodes CASSYYRNYGYTF.

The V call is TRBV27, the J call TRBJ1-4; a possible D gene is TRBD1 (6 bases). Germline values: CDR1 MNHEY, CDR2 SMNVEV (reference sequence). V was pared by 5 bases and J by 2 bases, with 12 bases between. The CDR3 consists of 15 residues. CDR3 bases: TGTGCCAGCAGTCAAAGGGGGTCCACTAATGAAAAACTGTTTTTT. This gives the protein CASSQRGSTNEKLFF.

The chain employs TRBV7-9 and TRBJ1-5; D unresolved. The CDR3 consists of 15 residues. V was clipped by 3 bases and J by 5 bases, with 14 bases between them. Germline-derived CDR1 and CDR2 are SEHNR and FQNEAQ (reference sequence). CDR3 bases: TGTGCCAGCAGCTTGGGAGATAGGTGGGATCAGCCCCAGCATTTT. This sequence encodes CASSLGDRWDQPQHF.

The CDR3 nucleotides read TGCGCCAGCAGTACCTTCCAGGGGGGCACTGAAGCTTTCTTT. It is translated as CASSTFQGGTEAFF. V usage is TRBV10-1 and J usage is TRBJ1-1; 7 bases agree with TRBD1. V trimming: 5 bases; J trimming: 4 bases; junction bases outside the gene matches: 7. Germline CDR1 reads WNHNN; CDR2 reads SYGVQD (reference sequence). CDR3 length equals 14 residues.

The chain's CDR3 is CASSLTAGVDEQFF. The DNA for the CDR3 is TGTGCCAGCAGCCTCACAGCGGGGGTGGATGAGCAGTTCTTC. The chain is built from TRBV9 and TRBJ2-1, with 8 nucleotides matching TRBD2. CDR1 and CDR2 from the germline V gene are SGDLS and YYNGEE. The CDR3 extends over 14 amino acids. The J segment lost 8 bases and the V segment lost 4 bases, leaving 8 bases of the junction unmatched.

This CDR3 reads CASSPGSLNEKLFF. The CDR3 bases are TGTGCCAGCAGCCCCGGGAGCCTTAATGAAAAACTGTTTTTT. V usage is TRBV5-6 and J usage is TRBJ1-4; no reliable D call. CDR3 size: 14 residues. Per the germline V gene, CDR1 is SGHDT and CDR2 is YYEEEE. Trimming left V 4 bases short and J 4 bases short, with 11 bases between.

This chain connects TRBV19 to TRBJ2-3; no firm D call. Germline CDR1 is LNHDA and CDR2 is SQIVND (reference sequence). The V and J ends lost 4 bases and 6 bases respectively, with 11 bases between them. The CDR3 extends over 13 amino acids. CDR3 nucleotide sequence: TGTGCCAGTAGTACGACTCCCGGGGATACGCAGTATTTT. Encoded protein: CASSTTPGDTQYF.

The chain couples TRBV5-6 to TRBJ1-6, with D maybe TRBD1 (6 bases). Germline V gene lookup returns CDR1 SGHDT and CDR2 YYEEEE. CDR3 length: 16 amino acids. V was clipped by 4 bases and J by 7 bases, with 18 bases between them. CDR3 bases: TGTGCCAGCAGCCTACCAGGGGCTAGAAACAATTCACCCCTCCACTTT. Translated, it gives CASSLPGARNNSPLHF.

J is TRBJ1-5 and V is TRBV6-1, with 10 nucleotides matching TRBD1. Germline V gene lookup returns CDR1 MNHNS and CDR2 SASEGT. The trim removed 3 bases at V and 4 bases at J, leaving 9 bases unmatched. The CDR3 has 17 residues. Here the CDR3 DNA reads TGTGCCAGCAGTGAGCTGGGACAGGGGCTCTTTAATCAGCCCCAGCATTTT. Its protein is CASSELGQGLFNQPQHF.

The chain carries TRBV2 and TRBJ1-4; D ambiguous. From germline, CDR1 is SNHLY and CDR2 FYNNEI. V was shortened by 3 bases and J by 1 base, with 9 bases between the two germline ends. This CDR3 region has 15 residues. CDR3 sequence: CASSEMVGTNEKLFF. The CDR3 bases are TGTGCCAGCAGTGAGATGGTCGGAACTAATGAAAAACTGTTTTTT.

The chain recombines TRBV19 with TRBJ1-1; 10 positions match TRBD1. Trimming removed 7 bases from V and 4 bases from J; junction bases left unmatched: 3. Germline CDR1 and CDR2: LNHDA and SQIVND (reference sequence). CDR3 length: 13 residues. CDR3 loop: CASIRTGGTEAFF. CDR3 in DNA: TGTGCCAGTATTAGGACAGGGGGCACTGAAGCTTTCTTT.

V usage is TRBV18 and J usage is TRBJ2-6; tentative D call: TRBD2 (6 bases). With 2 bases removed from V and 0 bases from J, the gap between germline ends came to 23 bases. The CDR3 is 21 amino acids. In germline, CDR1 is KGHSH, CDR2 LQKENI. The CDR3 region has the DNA TGTGCCAGCTCACCATTCGGGGGATCGGGACGGATGAGCTCTGGGGCCAACGTCCTGACTTTC. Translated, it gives CASSPFGGSGRMSSGANVLTF.